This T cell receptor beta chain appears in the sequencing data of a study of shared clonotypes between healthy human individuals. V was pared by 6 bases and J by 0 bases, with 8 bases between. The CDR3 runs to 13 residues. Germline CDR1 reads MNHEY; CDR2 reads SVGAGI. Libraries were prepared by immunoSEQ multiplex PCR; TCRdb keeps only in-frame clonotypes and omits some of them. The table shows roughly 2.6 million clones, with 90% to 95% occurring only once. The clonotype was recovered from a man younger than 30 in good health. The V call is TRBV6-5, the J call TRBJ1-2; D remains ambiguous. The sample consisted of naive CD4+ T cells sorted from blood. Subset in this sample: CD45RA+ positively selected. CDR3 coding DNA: TGTGCCAGCAGGCGCGGATCTAACTATGGCTACACCTTC. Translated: CASRRGSNYGYTF.